The clone carrying this T cell receptor (beta chain) was seen at least ten times. The antigen is unknown. The TCR library protocol was used to attach unique molecular identifiers. These identifiers were attached to individual cDNA molecules. TCRdb used MiXCR to reprocess the 5' RACE reads, holding one entry per CDR3 protein. The sample has 45,000 to 75,000 distinct CDR3 sequences; about 5.6% are singletons. The data belong to a study of early T cells in non-severe SARS-CoV-2 infection. Study-wide points: The VDJdb matching leaned toward anti-spike CD8 responses and overlooked private and CD4 specificities.

Sequencing used whole blood. The source is an adult who was a healthcare worker with PCR-confirmed SARS-CoV-2 infection or an uninfected control (not recorded which).

CDR3 loop: CASSQSPVGRERIYTQYF. The CDR3 coding sequence is TGCGCCAGCAGCCAATCCCCGGTCGGGCGGGAGCGAATTTATACGCAGTATTTT. This chain connects TRBV4-1 to TRBJ2-3, with 7 positions matching TRBD2. The ends lost 2 bases at V and 7 bases at J; junction bases unmatched: 18. Germline assignment: CDR1 MGHRA and CDR2 YSYEKL. The CDR3 length is 18 residues.